A single sample gave rise to the 18 T cell receptor beta chains below, sequenced in a study of CD8+ T cells in alopecia areata (dated by TCRdb to the late 2010s). The library was produced with the immunoSEQ multiplex PCR assay. RNA was extracted from all samples and reverse transcribed into cDNA as template for TCR sequencing. TCRdb re-hosts the immuneACCESS table, in-frame sequences only. Its copies lack some clones; in the studies checked, an unresolved V gene accounts for under half of them, and the cause for the rest is not known. This sample gives fewer than 100,000 clones in total; around two fifths of them show up just once. About 0.79% of the sample belongs to the ten largest clones. Sequences were obtained from CD4+ T cells sorted from blood. The source is a human donor with alopecia areata.

The V and J genes are TRBV4-1 and TRBJ2-2; D is undetermined. The germline V gene has CDR1 MGHRA and CDR2 YSYEKL. The CDR3 consists of 13 residues. Trimming took off 1 base at V and 9 bases at J, with 9 bases between the two ends. In nucleotides, the CDR3 is TGCGCCAGCAGCCAAGTAGGCCAAAGGGAGCTGTTTTTT. It yields the protein CASSQVGQRELFF.

Of note for this clone: Distinct nucleotide sequences in the sample also encode this CDR3. This sequence joins TRBV28 and TRBJ1-5; D is undetermined. With 5 bases removed from V and 5 bases from J, the gap between germline ends came to 4 bases. CDR1 and CDR2 (germline): MDHEN, SYDVKM. The CDR3 consists of 11 residues. Here the CDR3 DNA reads TGTGCCAGCAGTCGTTATCAGCCCCAGCATTTT. Translation: CASSRYQPQHF.

The CDR3 reads CSVAHRQRLYGYTF. The CDR3 nucleotides read TGCAGCGTTGCTCACAGGCAGAGACTTTATGGCTACACCTTC. This chain joins TRBV29-1 and TRBJ1-2; TRBD1 is a possible D gene (5 bases). There are 14 residues in the CDR3. Germline lookup yields CDR1 SQVTM and CDR2 ANQGSEA. The V gene lost 4 bases and the J gene lost 5 bases, with 17 bases spanning the gap.

This clone was counted only a few times. The CDR3, as DNA: TGCAGCGTTGGTGTGTCTATGCGGTACAATGAGCAGTTCTTC. Its protein is CSVGVSMRYNEQFF. The V call is TRBV29-1, the J call TRBJ2-1; D remains ambiguous. The V and J ends lost 4 bases and 4 bases respectively, with 14 bases between them. CDR1 and CDR2 from the germline V gene are SQVTM and ANQGSEA. There are 14 residues in the CDR3.

The V gene is TRBV2, the J gene TRBJ2-7; D ambiguous. The V and J ends lost 8 bases and 1 base respectively, with 9 bases between them. This CDR3 has 12 residues. The germline V gene has CDR1 SNHLY and CDR2 FYNNEI. CDR3 nucleotides: TGTGCCAGCTCCCTCGATTCCTACGAGCAGTACTTC. Residues: CASSLDSYEQYF.

This clone was counted a few times. The chain combines TRBV29-1 with TRBJ2-2, with D unclear. The CDR3 runs 12 residues. In germline, CDR1 is SQVTM, CDR2 ANQGSEA. Trimming removed 6 bases at V and 3 bases at J, with 8 bases between. The CDR3 spells CSVRTYTGELFF. CDR3 sequence (DNA): TGCAGCGTCAGGACCTACACCGGGGAGCTGTTTTTT.

A single count supports this clone. V gene TRBV30 combines with J gene TRBJ1-1; no clear D. Trimming took off 3 bases at V and 0 bases at J, with 8 bases between the two ends. Per germline, CDR1 GTSNPN and CDR2 SVGIG (reference sequence). The length of the CDR3 is 13 residues. CDR3: CAWRVRLNTEAFF. DNA for the CDR3: TGTGCCTGGAGAGTCAGATTGAACACTGAAGCTTTCTTT.

This clone was seen ten or more times. The chain couples TRBV21-1 to TRBJ1-2. TRBV21-1 is a pseudogene locus. This CDR3 has 12 residues. The CDR3 here is CASSPWDRGYTF. The CDR3 nucleotides read TGTGCCAGCAGCCCGTGGGACCGTGGCTACACCTTC.

V and J are TRBV30 and TRBJ1-2; the match to TRBD1 covers 7 bases. The germline gives CDR1 GTSNPN, CDR2 SVGIG (reference sequence). CDR3 length equals 15 residues. With 4 bases clipped from V and 4 bases from J, the junction kept 12 bases outside the gene matches. CDR3 sequence reads: CAWTRPQTGTYGYTF. The CDR3 bases are TGTGCCTGGACCAGGCCTCAGACAGGGACCTATGGCTACACCTTC.

In its sample, this clone was seen a few times. The J gene is TRBJ1-6, the V gene TRBV7-9, with 9 bases lining up with TRBD1. The V gene end was trimmed by 8 bases and the J gene end by 7 bases; junction bases not matched to a gene: 3. The CDR3 has 13 amino acids. Germline CDR1 and CDR2: SEHNR and FQNEAQ (reference sequence). The CDR3 DNA follows: TGTGCCAGCCAAGACAGGGGGAATTCACCCCTCCACTTT. Translating gives CASQDRGNSPLHF.

This clone was seen only once. This chain connects TRBV29-1 to TRBJ2-7; tentative D call: TRBD1 (6 bases). Trimming cost V 3 bases and J 7 bases, with 22 bases left between them. CDR3 size: 15 residues. Germline V gives CDR1 SQVTM, CDR2 ANQGSEA. The CDR3 spells CSVERQGTLGREQYF. CDR3 DNA sequence: TGCAGCGTTGAGAGGCAGGGGACCCTTGGGCGGGAGCAGTACTTC.

The chain has TRBV5-1 and TRBJ1-2, with D uncertain. CDR3 length: 13 residues. CDR1 is SGHRS and CDR2 is YFSETQ in the germline V gene. V was cut by 3 bases and J by 8 bases, with 14 bases left in between. The CDR3 loop reads CASSSGPREGYTF. CDR3 nucleotide sequence: TGCGCCAGCAGCTCCGGACCAAGGGAAGGCTACACCTTC.

This clone has just a few counts. The chain recombines TRBV30 with TRBJ2-5, with D tentatively TRBD1 or TRBD2 (5 bases each). Trimming removed 2 bases from V and 5 bases from J, with 9 bases in between. CDR3 size: 12 residues. Germline V gives CDR1 GTSNPN, CDR2 SVGIG (reference sequence). CDR3 protein: CAWSSGTETQYF. The CDR3 DNA reads as TGTGCCTGGAGTTCAGGGACGGAGACCCAGTACTTC. Filled out from reference TRBV30 and TRBJ2-5, the complete variable domain reads SQTIHQWPATLVQPVGSPLSLECTVEGTSNPNLYWYRQAAGRGLQLLFYSVGIGQISSEVPQNLSASRPQDRQFILSSKKLLLSDSGFYLCAWSSGTETQYFGPGTRLLVL.

The chain combines TRBV29-1 with TRBJ2-3; D perhaps matches TRBD2 (5 bases). V shed 6 bases and J shed 4 bases, with 11 bases lying between them. This CDR3 has 12 amino acids. Germline CDR1 reads SQVTM; CDR2 reads ANQGSEA. CDR3 in DNA: TGCAGCGTGGGAGCAAGCGCAGATACGCAGTATTTT. The encoded protein is CSVGASADTQYF.

The rearrangement uses TRBV6-5 and TRBJ2-2; D gene ambiguous. Looked up from germline, CDR1 is MNHEY and CDR2 is SVGAGI. V was trimmed by 6 bases and J by 2 bases, leaving 4 bases between them. This CDR3 comprises 12 residues. The CDR3 here is CASSGNTGELFF. The CDR3 DNA reads TGTGCCAGCAGCGGAAACACCGGGGAGCTGTTTTTT.

This chain joins TRBV28 and TRBJ2-1; 9 nucleotides align to TRBD1. The CDR3 is made up of 15 amino acids. Germline V gene lookup returns CDR1 MDHEN and CDR2 SYDVKM. J was trimmed by 7 bases and V by 4 bases; bases with no gene match: 8. The CDR3 DNA is TGTGCCAGCAGTTCCGCCGGACAGGGGCGGAATGAGCAGTTCTTC. It encodes CASSSAGQGRNEQFF.

The V and J genes are TRBV5-4 and TRBJ2-5, with D perhaps assigned TRBD1 or TRBD2 (5 bases each). CDR1 SGHNT and CDR2 YYREEE come from the germline V gene (reference sequence). V lost 0 bases and J 4 bases, leaving 13 bases between the germline ends. The CDR3 sequence is 15 residues long. The CDR3 is CASSLAGGSAETQYF. CDR3 coding DNA: TGTGCCAGCAGCTTGGCTGGGGGATCTGCAGAGACCCAGTACTTC. The full variable domain, rest sourced from reference TRBV5-4 and TRBJ2-5, is ETGVTQSPTHLIKTRGQQVTLRCSSQSGHNTVSWYQQALGQGPQFIFQYYREEENGRGNFPPRFSGLQFPNYSSELNVNALELDDSALYLCASSLAGGSAETQYFGPGTRLLVL.

This clone was seen a handful of times. As DNA, the CDR3 is TGCAGTGCCGAATTCACAGATACGCAGTATTTT. This sequence encodes CSAEFTDTQYF. V gene TRBV20-1 combines with J gene TRBJ2-3; D remains unclear. With 6 bases removed from V and 2 bases from J, the gap between germline ends came to 6 bases. The CDR3 runs 11 residues. Germline V CDR1 and CDR2: DFQATT, SNEGSKA (reference sequence).